This T cell receptor beta chain was identified during a study of blood T cell repertoires in COVID-19. This CDR3 contains 16 residues. Germline lookup yields CDR1 SGDLS and CDR2 YYNGEE. Deletions cut 0 bases from V and 8 bases from J, with 17 bases between. Repertoires were generated with immunoSEQ multiplex PCR, while TCRdb's copy carries only in-frame clones and drops some. The table lists about 98,000 clones, around 81% of them singletons. The genes are TRBV9 and TRBJ1-4; unclear D gene. The TCR was taken from a man aged 55 to 70 with acute or convalescent COVID-19. The sequenced material came from peripheral blood. The CDR3 sequence is CASSVGSDYTGEKLFF. In DNA form, the CDR3 reads TGTGCCAGCAGCGTAGGAAGCGACTATACCGGAGAAAAACTGTTTTTT.